What follows are 23 T cell receptor beta chains derived from one specimen sequenced in a study of T cells in Graves' hyperthyroidism and ophthalmopathy. Regions amplified from RNA transcripts were the TCR beta CDR3 regions. First-round RT-PCR of the TCR CDR3 relied on the HTBI primer set. One entry per CDR3 protein results from TCRdb running MiXCR on the multiplex PCR reads. The sample gives over 700,000 distinct CDR3 sequences, over 35% of which show up once; around 10% is in the top ten. The sequenced sample consisted of blood. These receptors came from a man aged 18-30 years with Graves' hyperthyroidism.

The V gene is TRBV9, the J gene TRBJ1-1, with 8 nucleotides matching TRBD1. This CDR3 region has 14 residues. CDR1 is SGDLS, CDR2 YYNGEE, per germline. After removal of 3 bases from V and 6 bases from J, the junction contained 7 bases not matched to a gene. The CDR3 is CASSAEDRAPEAFF. CDR3 coding DNA: TGTGCCAGCAGCGCGGAGGACAGGGCTCCTGAAGCTTTCTTT.

This chain connects TRBV27 to TRBJ1-4; TRBD1 matches 8 bases. The CDR3 is 14 residues long. Germline V gene data show CDR1 as MNHEY and CDR2 as SMNVEV (reference sequence). V lost 3 bases to trimming and J lost 10 bases; unmatched junction nucleotides: 7. CDR3 protein: CASSLGQGASKLFF. The CDR3 DNA reads TGTGCCAGCAGTTTGGGGCAGGGGGCGTCAAAACTGTTTTTT.

This clonotype was detected ten times or more. The chain uses TRBV9 and TRBJ2-5, with D uncertain. This CDR3 has 13 amino acids. V dropped 7 bases and J dropped 4 bases, with 14 bases sitting between them. Germline V CDR1 and CDR2: SGDLS, YYNGEE. CDR3: CASALTPRETQYF. CDR3 bases: TGTGCCAGCGCGTTAACCCCACGAGAGACCCAGTACTTC.

The chain employs TRBV20-1 and TRBJ2-5; 7 bases align to TRBD1. The junction had 3 bases not matched to a gene; V was cut back by 2 bases and J by 3 bases. This CDR3 is built from 13 residues. Germline V CDR1 and CDR2: DFQATT, SNEGSKA (reference sequence). The CDR3: CSARQGQKETQYF. CDR3 sequence (DNA): TGCAGTGCTAGACAGGGACAGAAAGAGACCCAGTACTTC.

The V call is TRBV10-3, the J call TRBJ1-5; D ambiguous. This CDR3 has 13 amino acids. Germline loops: CDR1 ENHRY, CDR2 SYGVKD. The ends were cut back, 10 bases at V and 8 bases at J, with 18 bases in the middle. The CDR3: CATSRPSSEPQHF. CDR3 bases: TGTGCCACCAGCCGCCCCTCTTCGGAGCCCCAGCATTTT.

This clonotype has at least ten counts. The chain employs TRBV19 and TRBJ1-5, with D possibly matching TRBD1 (5 bases). The CDR3 consists of 14 residues. Germline CDR1 reads LNHDA; CDR2 reads SQIVND (reference sequence). V was trimmed by 5 bases and J by 5 bases, leaving 13 bases between them. The CDR3 here is CASSLRDYDQPQHF. CDR3 nucleotide sequence: TGTGCCAGTAGTCTCCGGGACTACGATCAGCCCCAGCATTTT.

The chain is built from TRBV6-4 and TRBJ1-4, with D hard to call. V shed 3 bases and J shed 8 bases, with 10 bases lying between them. Per the germline V gene, CDR1 is MRHNA and CDR2 is SNTAGT. The CDR3 extends over 13 amino acids. The CDR3 loop reads CASSESVREKLFF. The CDR3 coding sequence is TGTGCCAGCAGTGAATCGGTCAGGGAAAAACTGTTTTTT.

J is TRBJ2-7 and V is TRBV10-3, with TRBD1 matching 7 bases. This CDR3 has 14 residues. Germline V lookup: CDR1 ENHRY, CDR2 SYGVKD. Unmatched junction bases numbered 16, after V lost 10 bases and J lost 7 bases. In DNA form, the CDR3 reads TGTGCCAGCACCGATTCGACAGGGTGGCGGGAGCAGTACTTC. Its translation: CASTDSTGWREQYF.

J is TRBJ1-5 and V is TRBV10-3; the match to TRBD1 covers 7 bases. CDR3 length equals 15 residues. CDR1 is ENHRY, CDR2 SYGVKD, per germline. The V and J ends lost 10 bases and 6 bases, in that order; junction bases with no gene match: 15. This CDR3 reads CASSQSRGGSQPQHF. The CDR3 DNA reads TGTGCCAGCAGCCAGAGCAGGGGGGGAAGTCAGCCCCAGCATTTT.

This clonotype showed up just a few times. This chain joins TRBV9 and TRBJ1-3; D not resolved. Germline assignment: CDR1 SGDLS and CDR2 YYNGEE. Deletions cut 7 bases from V and 0 bases from J, with 14 bases between. CDR3 length: 15 amino acids. The CDR3 nucleotides read TGTGCCAGCTCAGACGGCCGCTCCTCTGGAAACACCATATATTTT. This translates into CASSDGRSSGNTIYF.

This clonotype was seen more than once but under ten times. This chain connects TRBV7-2 to TRBJ1-3; 8 nucleotides line up with TRBD1. This CDR3 is built from 15 residues. J gave up 3 bases and V 6 bases, and 7 bases lay outside the gene matches. The germline CDR1 and CDR2 sequences are SGHTA and FQGNSA. This CDR3 reads CASSFDRGGGNTIYF. CDR3 DNA sequence: TGTGCCAGCAGTTTCGACAGGGGTGGTGGAAACACCATATATTTT. The full variable domain, its missing parts supplied by reference TRBV7-2 and TRBJ1-3, is GAGVSQSPSNKVTEKGKDVELRCDPISGHTALYWYRQSLGQGLEFLIYFQGNSAPDKSGLPSDRFSAERTGGSVSTLTIQRTQQEDSAVYLCASSFDRGGGNTIYFGEGSWLTVV.

This rearrangement joins TRBV24-1 to TRBJ1-1; D is ambiguous. This CDR3 spans 13 amino acids. Germline loops: CDR1 KGHDR, CDR2 SFDVKD. Trimming shortened V by 7 bases and J by 1 base, and 9 bases separated the two germline ends. CDR3 DNA: TGTGCCACCAGCGACTCACCGAACACTGAAGCTTTCTTT. Amino acid sequence: CATSDSPNTEAFF.

The chain is built from TRBV12-3 or TRBV12-4 and TRBJ1-5; the D gene is possibly TRBD1 (5 bases). The germline V and J ends were trimmed by 9 bases and 5 bases, with 20 bases remaining between them. The CDR3 is 15 amino acids. The CDR3 nucleotides are TGTGCCAGTGAACCGGGACTCGTGGAACATCAGCCCCAGCATTTT. It is translated as CASEPGLVEHQPQHF.

This chain connects TRBV6-5 to TRBJ1-1, with D tentatively TRBD1 (5 bases). V was pared by 5 bases and J by 5 bases, with 15 bases between. From germline, CDR1 is MNHEY and CDR2 SVGAGI. The CDR3 sequence is 14 residues long. The CDR3 is CASSEIEGKTEAFF. The CDR3 region has the DNA TGTGCCAGCAGTGAAATAGAGGGGAAGACTGAAGCTTTCTTT.

This chain uses TRBV29-1 with TRBJ1-1, with D uncertain. V lost 3 bases and J lost 3, with 14 bases in between. The CDR3 spans 14 residues. Germline CDR1 SQVTM, CDR2 ANQGSEA. The CDR3 loop reads CSVEPGSLYTEAFF. As DNA, the CDR3 is TGCAGCGTTGAGCCCGGGTCTCTCTACACTGAAGCTTTCTTT.

Many counts were recorded for this clonotype. This rearrangement joins TRBV9 to TRBJ1-6; D remains unclear. The CDR3 sequence is 15 residues long. V was pared by 1 base and J by 8 bases, with 13 bases between. Germline CDR1 is SGDLS and CDR2 is YYNGEE. The CDR3 reads CASSVMGYADSPLHF. In DNA form, the CDR3 reads TGTGCCAGCAGCGTAATGGGGTATGCGGATTCACCCCTCCACTTT.

This clonotype was seen only a few times. V gene TRBV7-2 combines with J gene TRBJ2-7, with 8 bases matching TRBD2. Germline V gives CDR1 SGHTA, CDR2 FQGNSA. The CDR3 has 15 residues. V shed 6 bases and J 2 bases; nucleotides not matched to a gene: 9. This CDR3 is CASSSLAARAYEQYF. DNA of the CDR3: TGTGCCAGCAGTTCACTAGCGGCCAGAGCCTACGAGCAGTACTTC. Full variable domain (missing parts from reference TRBV7-2 and TRBJ2-7): GAGVSQSPSNKVTEKGKDVELRCDPISGHTALYWYRQSLGQGLEFLIYFQGNSAPDKSGLPSDRFSAERTGGSVSTLTIQRTQQEDSAVYLCASSSLAARAYEQYFGPGTRLTVT.

Remarks on this clonotype: One junction end disagrees with the germline gene, perhaps due to a read error. V and J are TRBV7-9 and TRBJ1-3; a weak D match, TRBD1 (6 bases). Looked up from germline, CDR1 is SEHNR and CDR2 is FQNEAQ (reference sequence). The CDR3 spans 16 residues. In nucleotides, the CDR3 is TGCGCCAGCAGCCAAGTCGGAGGGGGCTCTGGAAACACCATATATTTT. Its translation: CASSQVGGGSGNTIYF.

This chain joins TRBV19 and TRBJ1-2; D remains ambiguous. V was trimmed by 4 bases and J by 8 bases, leaving 14 bases between them. The germline V gene encodes CDR1 LNHDA and CDR2 SQIVND (reference sequence). The CDR3 has 13 residues. CDR3 sequence: CASSKGRAYGYTF. The CDR3 nucleotides read TGTGCCAGTAGTAAAGGACGGGCCTACGGCTACACCTTC.

This clonotype was counted ten times or more. The rearrangement uses TRBV19 and TRBJ1-5; D might be TRBD1 (5 bases). The CDR3 loop spans 15 amino acids. Germline assignment: CDR1 LNHDA and CDR2 SQIVND (reference sequence). The V end lost 9 bases, the J end lost 4 bases, and 19 bases lay between the germline ends. CDR3 residues: CASRLVDSGNQPQHF. The CDR3 DNA sequence: TGTGCCAGCCGTTTAGTTGACAGCGGTAATCAGCCCCAGCATTTT. The variable domain in full, with the rest retrieved from reference TRBV19 and TRBJ1-5, is DGGITQSPKYLFRKEGQNVTLSCEQNLNHDAMYWYRQDPGQGLRLIYYSQIVNDFQKGDIAEGYSVSREKKESFPLTVTSAQKNPTAFYLCASRLVDSGNQPQHFGDGTRLSIL.

This clonotype was observed many times. The CDR3 spells CASSIKGQGLGSPLHF. The DNA for the CDR3 is TGTGCCAGTAGTATCAAGGGACAGGGGCTTGGGTCACCCCTCCACTTT. The chain is built from TRBV19 and TRBJ1-6, with 10 bases lining up with TRBD1. CDR3 size: 16 residues. With 3 bases clipped from V and 10 bases from J, the junction kept 9 bases outside the gene matches. The V gene's germline CDR1 is LNHDA and CDR2 SQIVND (reference sequence).

This clonotype was detected a few times. This sequence joins TRBV6-5 and TRBJ1-3; D possibly corresponds to TRBD1 (5 bases). CDR3 length: 16 residues. Germline CDR1 reads MNHEY; CDR2 reads SVGAGI. V was pared by 5 bases and J by 4 bases, with 18 bases between. CDR3 protein: CASSRTNPDAGNTIYF. The CDR3 DNA sequence: TGTGCCAGCAGTCGGACAAACCCCGACGCAGGAAACACCATATATTTT.

The CDR3 sequence is CSTKTGGSRSTEAFF. The CDR3 coding sequence is TGCAGCACCAAGACAGGGGGCTCACGGAGCACTGAAGCTTTCTTT. This chain links TRBV29-1 with TRBJ1-1; TRBD1 aligns across 10 bases. The V gene end was trimmed by 8 bases and the J gene end by 4 bases; junction bases not matched to a gene: 13. The CDR3 runs to 15 residues. The germline V gene has CDR1 SQVTM and CDR2 ANQGSEA.